Shown below are 24 T cell receptor beta chains from a single sample sequenced in a study of T-cell memory formation after mild COVID-19. TCRdb called the 5' RACE reads again in MiXCR, with one record for every CDR3 protein. This table has roughly 300,000 distinct CDR3 sequences, approximately 13% appearing once. Sequenced sample: PBMCs or a T cell subset sorted from them (not recorded which). The receptor set was obtained from a man aged 18-30 years who had mild COVID-19 (a few samples of this study predate the infection). Cell type and time point are not known.

The chain combines TRBV27 with TRBJ2-7; possibly TRBD1 for D (6 bases). The V end lost 6 bases, the J end lost 4 bases, and 13 bases lay between the germline ends. The CDR3 is 13 residues long. Germline assignment: CDR1 MNHEY and CDR2 SMNVEV (reference sequence). The CDR3 nucleotides are TGTGCCAGCAGCTACGGGACACATTACGAGCAGTACTTC. Its protein is CASSYGTHYEQYF.

This clonotype was seen at least ten times. The chain is built from TRBV7-6 and TRBJ2-7; D tentatively reads TRBD1 or TRBD2 (5 bases each). Trimming left V 5 bases short and J 1 base short, with 15 bases between. This CDR3 comprises 15 residues. The germline V gene encodes CDR1 SGHVS and CDR2 FNYEAQ. CDR3 DNA: TGTGCCAGCAGCCTCTCGGGGCAGGGATCCTACGAGCAGTACTTC. Residues: CASSLSGQGSYEQYF.

In its sample, this clonotype was seen many times. The rearrangement links TRBV12-3 or TRBV12-4 to TRBJ2-2; a possible D gene is TRBD2 (5 bases). The CDR3 length is 13 residues. Trimming stripped 6 bases from V and 3 bases from J, with 8 bases between. The CDR3 loop reads CASRGGHTGELFF. The CDR3 region has the DNA TGTGCCAGCAGGGGCGGGCACACCGGGGAGCTGTTTTTT.

V gene TRBV12-3 or TRBV12-4 combines with J gene TRBJ1-5; possible D gene TRBD1, 6 bases. The CDR3 length is 17 residues. Trimming cost V 0 bases and J 0 bases, with 12 bases left between them. The CDR3, as DNA: TGTGCCAGCAGTTTAGCGGGGACAATTTATAGCAATCAGCCCCAGCATTTT. Amino acid sequence: CASSLAGTIYSNQPQHF.

The chain carries TRBV18 and TRBJ2-7; TRBD1 aligns across 7 bases. This CDR3 is built from 14 residues. Germline CDR1 reads KGHSH; CDR2 reads LQKENI. V trimming: 8 bases; J trimming: 1 base; junction bases outside the gene matches: 8. Here the CDR3 reads CASATSGQSYEQYV. CDR3 bases: TGTGCCAGCGCTACTTCGGGACAGTCCTACGAGCAGTACGTC.

The rearrangement joins TRBV3-1 to TRBJ2-3; D unresolved. CDR1 LGHDT and CDR2 YNNKEL come from the germline V gene (reference sequence). V was shortened by 4 bases and J by 6 bases, with 8 bases between the two germline ends. This CDR3 has 12 amino acids. As DNA, the CDR3 is TGTGCCAGCAGCCGGGTGAGGGATACGCAGTATTTT. It yields the protein CASSRVRDTQYF.

This clonotype was detected a few times. The V gene is TRBV7-2, the J gene TRBJ1-2; D remains unclear. Trimming left V 5 bases short and J 5 bases short, with 15 bases between. Germline V CDR1 and CDR2: SGHTA, FQGNSA. This CDR3 region has 14 residues. The chain's CDR3 is CASSPAGSWYGYTF. The DNA for the CDR3 is TGTGCCAGCAGCCCAGCGGGCAGTTGGTATGGCTACACCTTC.

The chain employs TRBV20-1 and TRBJ1-2; D remains ambiguous. V shed 0 bases and J shed 6 bases, with 17 bases lying between them. The CDR3 has 15 residues. The germline V gene has CDR1 DFQATT and CDR2 SNEGSKA (reference sequence). As DNA, the CDR3 is TGCAGTGCTAGAGATAGAAGTAGGCAGTTTAATGGCTACACCTTC. Translated, it gives CSARDRSRQFNGYTF.

This clonotype has ten or more counts. The chain has TRBV12-3 or TRBV12-4 and TRBJ2-5, with D tentatively TRBD1 or TRBD2 (5 bases each). Trimming left V 9 bases short and J 5 bases short, with 10 bases between. The CDR3 totals 11 residues. CDR3 sequence: CASGTRETQYF. The CDR3 DNA reads as TGTGCCAGTGGGACCCGGGAGACCCAGTACTTC.

The V and J genes are TRBV27 and TRBJ2-7; maybe TRBD1 (6 bases). Per germline, CDR1 MNHEY and CDR2 SMNVEV (reference sequence). The V and J ends lost 6 bases and 0 bases respectively, with 9 bases between them. The CDR3 has 13 amino acids. CDR3 protein: CASRGDNSYEQYV. CDR3 nucleotides: TGTGCCAGCAGGGGGGACAACTCCTACGAGCAGTACGTC.

The chain employs TRBV7-2 and TRBJ1-1, with D uncertain. The germline V gene encodes CDR1 SGHTA and CDR2 FQGNSA. Trimming removed 5 bases from V and 3 bases from J, with 16 bases in between. The CDR3 spans 15 residues. The CDR3 bases are TGTGCCAGCAGCCCCACTACGGATCGGCACACTGAAGCTTTCTTT. It yields the protein CASSPTTDRHTEAFF.

The chain recombines TRBV12-5 with TRBJ1-1; D is ambiguous. V lost 0 bases, J lost 1 base, and 9 bases lay in between. The CDR3 loop spans 15 amino acids. Germline loops: CDR1 LGHNT, CDR2 FRNRAP. CDR3 DNA sequence: TGTGCTAGTGGTTTGGTACGGCTATCGAACACTGAAGCTTTCTTT. Translating gives CASGLVRLSNTEAFF.

The J gene is TRBJ1-4, the V gene TRBV4-3; no clear D gene. This CDR3 is built from 15 residues. From germline, CDR1 is LGHNA and CDR2 YSLEER. Trimming removed 0 bases at V and 8 bases at J, with 13 bases between. The CDR3 nucleotides are TGCGCCAGCAGCCAAGATTTTCGGGCGGTCGAAAAACTGTTTTTT. As protein: CASSQDFRAVEKLFF.

This chain joins TRBV20-1 and TRBJ2-5; TRBD1 might be the D (6 bases). V gave up 5 bases and J gave up 3 bases, with 13 bases separating them. Per the germline V gene, CDR1 is DFQATT and CDR2 is SNEGSKA (reference sequence). CDR3 length: 13 amino acids. CDR3 sequence: CSAGNRVEETQYF. In DNA, the CDR3 is TGCAGTGCTGGAAACAGGGTCGAAGAGACCCAGTACTTC.

The chain joins TRBV6-2 or TRBV6-3 to TRBJ1-2; D possibly corresponds to TRBD1 (5 bases). The CDR3 runs to 13 residues. The V and J ends lost 6 bases and 4 bases respectively, with 12 bases between them. Germline V lookup: CDR1 MNHEY, CDR2 SVGEGT. The DNA for the CDR3 is TGTGCCAGCAGCTTCAGGGCGGGCTATGGCTACACCTTC. Translated: CASSFRAGYGYTF.

The V call is TRBV3-1, the J call TRBJ2-7, with 9 bases identical to TRBD1. Germline V gene data show CDR1 as LGHDT and CDR2 as YNNKEL (reference sequence). The CDR3 has 15 residues. The ends lost 3 bases at V and 4 bases at J; junction bases unmatched: 7. The CDR3 reads CASSHTGTGFYEQYF. CDR3 DNA: TGTGCCAGCAGCCACACCGGGACAGGGTTTTACGAGCAGTACTTC.

This clonotype came up many times. The chain links TRBV6-6 to TRBJ1-5; weak D call: TRBD1 (5 bases). The V and J ends lost 4 bases and 2 bases respectively, with 12 bases between them. This CDR3 region has 15 residues. The germline CDR1 and CDR2 sequences are MNHNY and SVGAGI (reference sequence). For the CDR3, the DNA is TGTGCCAGCAGTTTCCCCAGGGAGGGCAATCAGCCCCAGCATTTT. It translates to CASSFPREGNQPQHF.

This clonotype was seen more than once but under ten times. This chain connects TRBV7-9 to TRBJ2-3; D may be TRBD1 (7 bases). Trimming removed 5 bases from V and 2 bases from J, with 26 bases in between. CDR3 size: 19 residues. Per germline, CDR1 SEHNR and CDR2 FQNEAQ (reference sequence). For the CDR3, the DNA is TGTGCCAGCAGCCCCTCTGTTTTTTTGCGGGACAGCGTCACAGATACGCAGTATTTT. It specifies CASSPSVFLRDSVTDTQYF.

This clonotype was seen only a few times. V is TRBV6-1 and J is TRBJ2-1; D is perhaps TRBD2 (6 bases). This CDR3 has 17 amino acids. CDR1 is MNHNS, CDR2 SASEGT, per germline. Trimming cost V 5 bases and J 8 bases, with 25 bases left between them. In DNA form, the CDR3 reads TGTGCCAGCAGTTTACTATCGGGACTCTCCCCTAGGGATGAGCAGTTCTTC. Protein sequence: CASSLLSGLSPRDEQFF.

V is TRBV5-1 and J is TRBJ2-1; tentatively, D is TRBD2 (6 bases). CDR1 SGHRS and CDR2 YFSETQ come from the germline V gene. Trimming stripped 2 bases from V and 3 bases from J, with 12 bases between. The CDR3 loop spans 15 amino acids. Here the CDR3 reads CASSFARGLYNEQFF. DNA of the CDR3: TGCGCCAGCAGCTTTGCGCGGGGCCTCTACAATGAGCAGTTCTTC.

The J gene is TRBJ1-2, the V gene TRBV7-9; TRBD1 aligns across 10 bases. V dropped 1 base and J dropped 9; count of bases not matched to a gene: 2. Germline loops: CDR1 SEHNR, CDR2 FQNEAQ (reference sequence). The CDR3 has 13 amino acids. CDR3 nucleotide sequence: TGTGCCAGCAGCTTAGGACAGGGGGCGAGCTACACCTTC. Translation: CASSLGQGASYTF.

The chain links TRBV24-1 to TRBJ1-2; no clear D gene. The CDR3 covers 13 residues. V lost 2 bases and J 8 bases, leaving 11 bases between the germline ends. Per the germline V gene, CDR1 is KGHDR and CDR2 is SFDVKD. The CDR3 region has the DNA TGTGCCACCAGTGATTATGGTTGGCTAGGCTACACCTTC. It is translated as CATSDYGWLGYTF.

This clonotype was observed at least ten times. This chain connects TRBV7-9 to TRBJ2-1, with 9 bases aligning to TRBD2. The CDR3 is 14 residues long. Germline trimming cut 1 base from V and 7 bases from J; bases unmatched to any gene: 2. Looked up from germline, CDR1 is SEHNR and CDR2 is FQNEAQ (reference sequence). This CDR3 is CASSLGGGANEQFF. CDR3 bases: TGTGCCAGCAGCTTAGGCGGGGGGGCAAATGAGCAGTTCTTC.

The chain carries TRBV7-9 and TRBJ1-5; no clear D. Germline V gene sequence: CDR1 SEHNR, CDR2 FQNEAQ (reference sequence). Between the trimmed V and J ends, which lost 0 bases and 2 bases, there was a span of 8 bases. The CDR3 length is 15 residues. The CDR3 loop is CASSLAGIGNQPQHF. The CDR3 region has the DNA TGTGCCAGCAGCTTAGCAGGGATTGGCAATCAGCCCCAGCATTTT.